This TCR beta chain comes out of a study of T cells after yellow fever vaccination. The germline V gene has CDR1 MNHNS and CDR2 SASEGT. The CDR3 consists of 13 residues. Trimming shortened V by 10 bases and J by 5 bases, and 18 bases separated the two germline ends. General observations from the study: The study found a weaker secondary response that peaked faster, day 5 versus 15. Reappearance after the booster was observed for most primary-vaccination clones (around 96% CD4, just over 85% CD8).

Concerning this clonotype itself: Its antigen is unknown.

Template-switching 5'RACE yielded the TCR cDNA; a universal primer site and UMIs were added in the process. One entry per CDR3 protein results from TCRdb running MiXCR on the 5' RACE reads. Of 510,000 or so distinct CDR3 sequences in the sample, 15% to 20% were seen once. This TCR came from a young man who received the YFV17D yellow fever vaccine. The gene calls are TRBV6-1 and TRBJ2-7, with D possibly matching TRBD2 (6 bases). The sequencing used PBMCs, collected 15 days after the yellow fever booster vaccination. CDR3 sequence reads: CAIREPSSHEQYF. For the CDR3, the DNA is TGTGCCATCCGGGAGCCCTCTTCCCACGAGCAGTACTTC.